What follows is one T cell receptor (beta chain) and its context. The antigen remains unidentified. The data derive from a study of Tregs in tolerant kidney transplant recipients. General study points: Tregs expanded with activated donor B cells seemed most donor-specific. Biological reproducibility was not directly addressed, but technical replication error appeared minimal. Findings come from small patient numbers and require larger validation.

Related graft donors supplied nonmyeloablative bone marrow transplants, and mixed chimerism was transient. Unstimulated regulatory T cells (CD4+CD25+CD127-), CD4+CD25- non-regulatory cells, CD4 and CD8 cells were FACS-sorted from thawed PBMCs. Some clones are missing from TCRdb's copy, which holds only in-frame ones; the method was immunoSEQ multiplex PCR. This table holds fewer than 55,000 clones, roughly 90% found once. This CDR3 spans 15 amino acids. V lost 4 bases, J lost 1 base, and 8 bases stayed unmatched. Looked up from germline, CDR1 is SQVTM and CDR2 is ANQGSEA. V usage is TRBV29-1 and J usage is TRBJ2-5; 8 nucleotides match TRBD2. The sample in question was CD8+ T cells from blood (PBMCs), obtained 12 months after the transplant. The sequence was collected from a human patient who received a combined kidney and bone marrow transplant. Some T cells may have come from the graft donor. DNA of the CDR3: TGCAGCGTTGTTAATGCGGGGGGTCGCCAAGAGACCCAGTACTTC. Its protein is CSVVNAGGRQETQYF.